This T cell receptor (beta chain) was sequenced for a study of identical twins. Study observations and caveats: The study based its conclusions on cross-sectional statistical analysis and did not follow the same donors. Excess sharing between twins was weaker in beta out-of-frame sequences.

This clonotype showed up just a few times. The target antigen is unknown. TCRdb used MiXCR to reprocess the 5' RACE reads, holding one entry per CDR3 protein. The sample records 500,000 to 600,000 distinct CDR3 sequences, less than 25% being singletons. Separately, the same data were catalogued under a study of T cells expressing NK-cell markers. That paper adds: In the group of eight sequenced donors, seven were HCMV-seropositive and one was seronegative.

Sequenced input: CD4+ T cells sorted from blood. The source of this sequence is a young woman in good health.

The DNA of the CDR3 is TGTGCCAGCAGCTTGGGATTGGTCCTCTCCTACGAGCAGTACTTC. It specifies CASSLGLVLSYEQYF. The rearrangement uses TRBV5-5 and TRBJ2-7; no definite D call. V was pared by 0 bases and J by 0 bases, with 10 bases between. CDR1 is SGHKS, CDR2 YYEKEE, per germline (reference sequence). The CDR3 length is 15 residues.